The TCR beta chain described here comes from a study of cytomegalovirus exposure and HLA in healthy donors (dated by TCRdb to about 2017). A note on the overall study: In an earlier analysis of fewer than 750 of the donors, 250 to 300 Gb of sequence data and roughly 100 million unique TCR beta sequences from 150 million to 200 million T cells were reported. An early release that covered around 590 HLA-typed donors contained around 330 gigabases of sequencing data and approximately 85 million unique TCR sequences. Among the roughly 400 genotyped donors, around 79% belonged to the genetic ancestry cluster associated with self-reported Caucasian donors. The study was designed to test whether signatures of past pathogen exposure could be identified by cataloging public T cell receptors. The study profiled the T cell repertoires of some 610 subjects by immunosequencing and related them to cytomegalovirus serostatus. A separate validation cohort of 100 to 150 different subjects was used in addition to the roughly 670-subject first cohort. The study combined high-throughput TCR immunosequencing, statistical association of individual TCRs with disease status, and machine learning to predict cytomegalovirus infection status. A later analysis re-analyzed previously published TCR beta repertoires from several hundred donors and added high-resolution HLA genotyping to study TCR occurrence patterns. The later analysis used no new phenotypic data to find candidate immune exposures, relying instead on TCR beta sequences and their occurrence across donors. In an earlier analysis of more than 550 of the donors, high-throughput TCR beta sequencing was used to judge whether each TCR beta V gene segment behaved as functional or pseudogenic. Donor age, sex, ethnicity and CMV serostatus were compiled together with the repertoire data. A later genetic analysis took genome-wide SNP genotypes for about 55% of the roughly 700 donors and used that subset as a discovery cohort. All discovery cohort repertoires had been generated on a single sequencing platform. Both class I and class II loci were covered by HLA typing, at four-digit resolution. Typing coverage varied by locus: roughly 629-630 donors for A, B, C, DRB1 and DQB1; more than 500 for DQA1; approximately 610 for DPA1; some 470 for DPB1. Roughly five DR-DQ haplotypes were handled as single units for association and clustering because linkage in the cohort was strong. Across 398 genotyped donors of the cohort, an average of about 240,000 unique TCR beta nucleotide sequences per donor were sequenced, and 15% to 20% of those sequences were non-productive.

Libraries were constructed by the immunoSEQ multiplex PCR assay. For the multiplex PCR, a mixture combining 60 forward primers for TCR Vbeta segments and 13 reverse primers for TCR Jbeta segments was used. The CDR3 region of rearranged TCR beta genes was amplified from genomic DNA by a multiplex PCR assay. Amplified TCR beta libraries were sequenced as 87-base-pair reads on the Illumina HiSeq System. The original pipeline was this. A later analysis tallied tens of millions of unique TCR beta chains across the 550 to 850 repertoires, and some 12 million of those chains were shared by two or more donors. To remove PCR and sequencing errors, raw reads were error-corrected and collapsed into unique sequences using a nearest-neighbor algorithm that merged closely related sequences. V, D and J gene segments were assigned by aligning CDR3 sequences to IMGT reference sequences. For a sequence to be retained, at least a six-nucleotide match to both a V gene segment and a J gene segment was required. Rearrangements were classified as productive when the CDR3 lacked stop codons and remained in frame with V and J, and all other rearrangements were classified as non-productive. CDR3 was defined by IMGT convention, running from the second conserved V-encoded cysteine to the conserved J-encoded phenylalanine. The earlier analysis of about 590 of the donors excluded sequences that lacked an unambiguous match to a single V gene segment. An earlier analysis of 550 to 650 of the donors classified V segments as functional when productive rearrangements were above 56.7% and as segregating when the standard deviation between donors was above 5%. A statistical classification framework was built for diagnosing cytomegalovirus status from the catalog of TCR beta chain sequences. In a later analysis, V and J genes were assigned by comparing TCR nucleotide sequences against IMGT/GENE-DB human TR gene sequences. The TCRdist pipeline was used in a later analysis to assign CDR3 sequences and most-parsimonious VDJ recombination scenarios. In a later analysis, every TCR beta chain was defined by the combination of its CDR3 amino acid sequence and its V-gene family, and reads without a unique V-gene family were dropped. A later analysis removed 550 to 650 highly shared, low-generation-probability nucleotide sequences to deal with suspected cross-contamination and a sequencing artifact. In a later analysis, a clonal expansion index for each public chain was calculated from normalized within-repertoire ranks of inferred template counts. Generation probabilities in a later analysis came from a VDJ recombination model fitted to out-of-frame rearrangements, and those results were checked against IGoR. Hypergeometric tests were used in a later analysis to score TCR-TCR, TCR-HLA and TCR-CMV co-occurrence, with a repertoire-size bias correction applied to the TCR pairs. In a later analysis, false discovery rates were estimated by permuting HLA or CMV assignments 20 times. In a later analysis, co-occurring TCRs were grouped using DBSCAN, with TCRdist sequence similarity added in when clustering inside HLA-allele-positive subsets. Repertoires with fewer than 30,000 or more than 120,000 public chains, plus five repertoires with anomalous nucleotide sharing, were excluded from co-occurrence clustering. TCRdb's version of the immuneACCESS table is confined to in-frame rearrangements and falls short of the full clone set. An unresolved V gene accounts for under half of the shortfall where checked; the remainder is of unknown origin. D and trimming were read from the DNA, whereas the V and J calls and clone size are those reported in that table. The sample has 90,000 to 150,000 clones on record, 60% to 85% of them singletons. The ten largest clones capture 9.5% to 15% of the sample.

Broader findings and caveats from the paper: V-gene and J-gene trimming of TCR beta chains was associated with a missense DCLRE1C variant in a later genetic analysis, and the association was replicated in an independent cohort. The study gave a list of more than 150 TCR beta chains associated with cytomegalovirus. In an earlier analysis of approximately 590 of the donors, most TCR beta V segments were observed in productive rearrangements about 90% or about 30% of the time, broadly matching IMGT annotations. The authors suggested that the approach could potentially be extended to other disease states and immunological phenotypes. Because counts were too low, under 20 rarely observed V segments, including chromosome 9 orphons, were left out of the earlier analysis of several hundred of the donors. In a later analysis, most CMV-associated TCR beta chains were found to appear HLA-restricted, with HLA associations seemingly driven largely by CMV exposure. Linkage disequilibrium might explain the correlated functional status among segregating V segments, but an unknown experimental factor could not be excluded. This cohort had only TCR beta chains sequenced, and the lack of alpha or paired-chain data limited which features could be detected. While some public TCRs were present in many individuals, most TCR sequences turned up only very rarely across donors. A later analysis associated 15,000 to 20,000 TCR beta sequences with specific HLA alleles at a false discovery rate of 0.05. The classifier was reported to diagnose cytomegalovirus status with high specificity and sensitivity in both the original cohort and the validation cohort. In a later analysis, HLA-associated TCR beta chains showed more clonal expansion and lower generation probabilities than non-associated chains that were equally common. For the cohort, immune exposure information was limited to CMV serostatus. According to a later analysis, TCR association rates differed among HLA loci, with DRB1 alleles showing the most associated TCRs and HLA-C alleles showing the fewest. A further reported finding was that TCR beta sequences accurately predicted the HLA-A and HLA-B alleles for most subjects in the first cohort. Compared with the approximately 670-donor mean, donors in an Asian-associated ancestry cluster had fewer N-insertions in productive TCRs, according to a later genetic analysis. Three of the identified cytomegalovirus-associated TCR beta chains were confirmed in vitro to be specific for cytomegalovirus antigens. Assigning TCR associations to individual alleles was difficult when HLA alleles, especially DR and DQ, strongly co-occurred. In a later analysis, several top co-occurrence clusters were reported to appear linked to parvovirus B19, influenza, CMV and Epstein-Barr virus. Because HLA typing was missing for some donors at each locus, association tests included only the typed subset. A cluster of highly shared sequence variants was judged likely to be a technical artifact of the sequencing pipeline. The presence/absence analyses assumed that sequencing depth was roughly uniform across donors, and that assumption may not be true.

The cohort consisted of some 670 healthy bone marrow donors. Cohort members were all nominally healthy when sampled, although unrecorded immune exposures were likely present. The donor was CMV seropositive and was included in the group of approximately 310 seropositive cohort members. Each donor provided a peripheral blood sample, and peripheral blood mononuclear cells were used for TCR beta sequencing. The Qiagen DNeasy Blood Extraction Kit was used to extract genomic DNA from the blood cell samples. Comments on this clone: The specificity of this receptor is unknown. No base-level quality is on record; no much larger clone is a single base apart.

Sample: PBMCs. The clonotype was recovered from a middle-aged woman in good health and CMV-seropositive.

The CDR3 has the sequence CASTGRGADSPLHF. The DNA sequence is given as TGTGCCAGTACCGGAAGGGGCGCGGATTCACCCCTCCACTTT. The V and J segments used are TRBV19 and TRBJ1-6; TRBD1 is perhaps the D gene, given 5 matching bases. Taken from the germline V gene (reference sequence), the CDR1 and CDR2 loops are LNHDA and SQIVND. Relative to germline, V is 7 bases shorter and J is 8 bases shorter, with 15 bases between their ends. CDR3 length: 14 amino acids, cysteine to phenylalanine. This entry keeps only the CDR3 DNA: 42 bases, framed from base 1.